The 21 T cell receptor beta chains listed next were all sequenced from one sample in a study of blood T cell repertoires in COVID-19. Generated by immunoSEQ multiplex PCR, the TCRdb table keeps only in-frame clones and is missing some. The sample holds 250,000 to 350,000 clones, about 85% seen once. The sequenced sample was peripheral blood. The source is a human donor with COVID-19, enrolled during active disease. The donor label of this sample is uncertain.

This chain uses TRBV10-3 with TRBJ2-7; D call uncertain. Germline V gives CDR1 ENHRY, CDR2 SYGVKD. The CDR3 is 13 residues long. The V end lost 7 bases, the J end lost 0 bases, and 10 bases lay between the germline ends. The DNA of the CDR3 is TGTGCCATCAAGACACCAGACTCCTACGAGCAGTACTTC. It translates to CAIKTPDSYEQYF.

The rearrangement joins TRBV5-1 to TRBJ2-7; D is perhaps TRBD2 (7 bases). V lost 4 bases and J 3 bases, leaving 20 bases between the germline ends. The CDR3 consists of 16 residues. Germline V CDR1 and CDR2: SGHRS, YFSETQ. In nucleotides, the CDR3 is TGCGCCAGCAGCCCGATGGGGGGCGGGAGCCTCTACGAGCAGTACTTC. It encodes CASSPMGGGSLYEQYF. Full variable domain (missing parts from reference TRBV5-1 and TRBJ2-7): KAGVTQTPRYLIKTRGQQVTLSCSPISGHRSVSWYQQTPGQGLQFLFEYFSETQRNKGNFPGRFSGRQFSNSRSEMNVSTLELGDSALYLCASSPMGGGSLYEQYFGPGTRLTVT.

The chain couples TRBV11-2 to TRBJ2-6; D is uncertain. This CDR3 is 15 amino acids long. V gave up 0 bases and J gave up 6 bases, with 9 bases separating them. Germline lookup yields CDR1 SGHAT and CDR2 FQNNGV. The CDR3, as DNA: TGTGCCAGCAGCTTAGACCCCCCTACGGCCAACGTCCTGACTTTC. Translation gives CASSLDPPTANVLTF.

The chain couples TRBV19 to TRBJ2-1, with TRBD2 matching 9 bases. V was clipped by 7 bases and J by 7 bases; unmatched bases: 14. This CDR3 is built from 16 residues. The V gene's germline CDR1 is LNHDA and CDR2 SQIVND (reference sequence). CDR3 sequence (DNA): TGTGCCAGTAAGGATAACGCCGGGACTAGCAAAAATGAGCAGTTCTTC. Amino acids: CASKDNAGTSKNEQFF. Full variable domain (outside the CDR3, taken from reference TRBV19 and TRBJ2-1): DGGITQSPKYLFRKEGQNVTLSCEQNLNHDAMYWYRQDPGQGLRLIYYSQIVNDFQKGDIAEGYSVSREKKESFPLTVTSAQKNPTAFYLCASKDNAGTSKNEQFFGPGTRLTVL.

Concerning this clone itself: Other DNA sequences in the same sample also yield this CDR3. The chain is built from TRBV19 and TRBJ2-7; TRBD1 is a possible D gene (6 bases). The CDR3 runs to 13 residues. V was shortened by 1 base and J by 2 bases, with 6 bases between the two germline ends. Per the germline V gene, CDR1 is LNHDA and CDR2 is SQIVND (reference sequence). The CDR3 is CASSIGTAYEQYF. For the CDR3, the DNA is TGTGCCAGTAGTATAGGGACAGCCTACGAGCAGTACTTC. Full variable domain (rest looked up from reference TRBV19 and TRBJ2-7): DGGITQSPKYLFRKEGQNVTLSCEQNLNHDAMYWYRQDPGQGLRLIYYSQIVNDFQKGDIAEGYSVSREKKESFPLTVTSAQKNPTAFYLCASSIGTAYEQYFGPGTRLTVT.

The table lists this clone with a few counts. The rearrangement joins TRBV3-1 (or the pseudogene TRBV3-2) to TRBJ2-1, with D possibly TRBD2 on 5 matching bases. V was cut by 0 bases and J by 3 bases, with 12 bases left in between. The CDR3 contains 16 residues. Germline V gene sequence: CDR1 LGHDT, CDR2 YNNKEL (reference sequence). The CDR3 coding sequence is TGTGCCAGCAGCCAAGAAGTAGGACTGAGCTACAATGAGCAGTTCTTC. It translates to CASSQEVGLSYNEQFF.

The genes are TRBV27 and TRBJ1-1; perhaps TRBD1 as D (6 bases). V was pared by 9 bases and J by 1 base, with 15 bases between. Germline CDR1 and CDR2: MNHEY and SMNVEV (reference sequence). CDR3 length equals 14 residues. CDR3 sequence reads: CARPLGGRNTEAFF. CDR3 sequence (DNA): TGTGCCAGGCCCCTTGGGGGCAGGAACACTGAAGCTTTCTTT.

V gene TRBV27 combines with J gene TRBJ2-7, with 9 bases matching TRBD1. Germline CDR1 MNHEY, CDR2 SMNVEV (reference sequence). This CDR3 is 13 amino acids long. Trimming removed 8 bases from V and 6 bases from J; junction bases left unmatched: 8. The CDR3 here is CASQPRTGVEQYF. CDR3 bases: TGTGCCAGCCAACCCCGGACAGGGGTCGAGCAGTACTTC.

This clone has just a few counts. This chain connects TRBV19 to TRBJ1-1; weak D call: TRBD1 (5 bases). V was cut by 0 bases and J by 3 bases, with 11 bases left in between. The V gene's germline CDR1 is LNHDA and CDR2 SQIVND (reference sequence). This CDR3 is 15 amino acids long. The CDR3 here is CASSIDPRADTEAFF. DNA for the CDR3: TGTGCCAGTAGTATAGACCCCAGGGCTGACACTGAAGCTTTCTTT.

The genes are TRBV30 and TRBJ1-1; weak D call: TRBD1 (5 bases). CDR3 length: 14 residues. The germline gives CDR1 GTSNPN, CDR2 SVGIG (reference sequence). The ends were cut back, 6 bases at V and 5 bases at J, with 19 bases in the middle. The CDR3 reads CACPVSGVVTEAFF. The CDR3 region has the DNA TGTGCCTGCCCGGTTTCGGGGGTGGTAACTGAAGCTTTCTTT.

V gene TRBV6-5 combines with J gene TRBJ1-2; weak D call: TRBD1 (5 bases). This CDR3 spans 12 amino acids. Germline CDR1 reads MNHEY; CDR2 reads SVGAGI. The V end lost 6 bases, the J end lost 7 bases, and 12 bases lay between the germline ends. The CDR3 bases are TGTGCCAGCAGCCCAGGGTTAGGTGGCTACACCTTC. This encodes CASSPGLGGYTF.

This clone occurred once. The V call is TRBV5-1, the J call TRBJ2-7; TRBD2 might be the D (6 bases). Germline lookup yields CDR1 SGHRS and CDR2 YFSETQ. This CDR3 comprises 15 residues. Trimming took off 0 bases at V and 0 bases at J, with 10 bases between the two ends. The CDR3 nucleotides are TGCGCCAGCAGCTTGGGTGGAGGGGCCTCCTACGAGCAGTACTTC. Translating gives CASSLGGGASYEQYF.

This clone was observed a few times. The CDR3 loop is CASSPGGGYGYTF. The DNA of the CDR3 is TGTGCCAGCAGTCCCGGCGGCGGCTATGGCTACACCTTC. The chain is built from TRBV28 and TRBJ1-2; no reliable D call. CDR1 MDHEN and CDR2 SYDVKM come from the germline V gene. There are 13 residues in the CDR3. V was pared by 5 bases and J by 4 bases, with 11 bases between.

The rearrangement links TRBV27 to TRBJ1-5; TRBD1 agrees at 8 bases. Germline CDR1 is MNHEY and CDR2 is SMNVEV (reference sequence). There are 15 residues in the CDR3. J was trimmed by 6 bases and V by 2 bases; bases with no gene match: 6. The CDR3 nucleotides are TGTGCCAGCAGTTTAAAGGCAGGGGGCCTTCAGCCCCAGCATTTT. It codes for CASSLKAGGLQPQHF.

The rearrangement links TRBV10-1 to TRBJ2-7; 14 bases are a match to TRBD2. Germline V gene data show CDR1 as WNHNN and CDR2 as SYGVQD (reference sequence). The J segment lost 7 bases and the V segment lost 4 bases, leaving 9 bases of the junction unmatched. The CDR3 has 16 amino acids. CDR3 loop: CASSAGTSGSKLEQYF. CDR3 nucleotides: TGCGCCAGCAGTGCCGGGACTAGCGGGAGTAAGTTGGAGCAGTACTTC.

This chain links TRBV2 with TRBJ1-2; D possibly corresponds to TRBD1 (5 bases). The CDR3 runs to 14 residues. Germline CDR1 reads SNHLY; CDR2 reads FYNNEI. Trimming left V 6 bases short and J 7 bases short, with 18 bases between. The CDR3 coding sequence is TGTGCCAGCAGGACGGACATCCTCACCCGTGGCTACACCTTC. Its protein product is CASRTDILTRGYTF. The full variable domain, its missing parts supplied by reference TRBV2 and TRBJ1-2, is EPEVTQTPSHQVTQMGQEVILRCVPISNHLYFYWYRQILGQKVEFLVSFYNNEISEKSEIFDDQFSVERPDGSNFTLKIRSTKLEDSAMYFCASRTDILTRGYTFGSGTRLTVV.

This chain connects TRBV5-1 to TRBJ1-2, with D perhaps TRBD1 (5 bases). The V gene lost 3 bases and the J gene lost 4 bases, with 13 bases spanning the gap. CDR1 is SGHRS, CDR2 YFSETQ, per germline. There are 14 residues in the CDR3. The CDR3 is CASSSDGGGYGYTF. The CDR3 nucleotides are TGCGCCAGCAGCTCGGACGGCGGGGGCTATGGCTACACCTTC.

This clone appeared a single time. The rearrangement links TRBV9 to TRBJ2-1; 9 nucleotides agree with TRBD1. Germline CDR1 reads SGDLS; CDR2 reads YYNGEE. V shed 3 bases, J shed 9 bases, and the junction held 4 bases outside the gene matches. The CDR3 contains 13 residues. CDR3 DNA: TGTGCCAGCAGCGGGACAGGGGAAGGTGAGCAGTTCTTC. As protein: CASSGTGEGEQFF.

The chain employs TRBV6-5 and TRBJ1-2; D gene ambiguous. This CDR3 spans 14 amino acids. CDR1 is MNHEY and CDR2 is SVGAGI in the germline V gene. Trimming pared 0 bases from V and 8 bases from J, leaving 13 bases between. The CDR3 nucleotides are TGTGCCAGCAGTTACTCGAGAGGTTCCGGGGGCTACACCTTC. Residues: CASSYSRGSGGYTF.

The chain is built from TRBV7-2 and TRBJ1-2; 8 bases map to TRBD1. The CDR3 is 13 residues long. Germline lookup yields CDR1 SGHTA and CDR2 FQGNSA. V shed 2 bases, J shed 7 bases, and the junction held 3 bases outside the gene matches. The DNA of the CDR3 is TGTGCCAGCAGCTTAAGGACAGGGATTGGCTACACCTTC. The encoded protein is CASSLRTGIGYTF.

The chain recombines TRBV28 with TRBJ2-7; TRBD2 agrees at 13 bases. Germline V lookup: CDR1 MDHEN, CDR2 SYDVKM. The CDR3 covers 12 residues. The CDR3 region has the DNA TGTGCGGGGACTAGCGGGAACCACGAGCAGTACTTC. Translation: CAGTSGNHEQYF.